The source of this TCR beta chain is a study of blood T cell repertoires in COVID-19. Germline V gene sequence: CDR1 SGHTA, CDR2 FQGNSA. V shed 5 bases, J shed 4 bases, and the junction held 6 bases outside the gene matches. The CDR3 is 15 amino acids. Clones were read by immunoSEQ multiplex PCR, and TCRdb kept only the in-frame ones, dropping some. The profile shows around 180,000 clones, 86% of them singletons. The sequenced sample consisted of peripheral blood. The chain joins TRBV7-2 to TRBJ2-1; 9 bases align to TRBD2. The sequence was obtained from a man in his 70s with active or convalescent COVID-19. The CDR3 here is CASSIASGTYNEQFF. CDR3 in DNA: TGTGCCAGCAGCATCGCTAGCGGGACTTACAATGAGCAGTTCTTC. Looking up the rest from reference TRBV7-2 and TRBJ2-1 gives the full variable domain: GAGVSQSPSNKVTEKGKDVELRCDPISGHTALYWYRQSLGQGLEFLIYFQGNSAPDKSGLPSDRFSAERTGGSVSTLTIQRTQQEDSAVYLCASSIASGTYNEQFFGPGTRLTVL.